These 4 T cell receptor beta chains originate from one sample sequenced in a study of human T cells and chemical hapten exposure. MiXCR, run by TCRdb on the RACE reads, gives a single entry per CDR3 protein. The table has approximately 50,000 distinct CDR3 sequences, 9.9% seen once. Time point of the sample: patch test 3, about 24 weeks after DPC sensitization. Treatment specified: therapeutic diphenylcyclopropenone sensitization with weekly scalp DPC. The source material was whole blood, sampled in connection with sensitization to the hapten diphenylcyclopropenone (DPC). These receptors came from a woman between 35 and 50 years old with alopecia areata. Some clones in this sample may be carry-over from other donors' samples.

The V and J genes are TRBV7-2 and TRBJ1-6; no definite D call. CDR3 length: 18 residues. Germline CDR1 SGHTA, CDR2 FQGNSA. Trimming removed 1 base from V and 10 bases from J, with 23 bases in between. CDR3 region: CASSLVPSGSEDESPLHF. In DNA form, the CDR3 reads TGTGCCAGCAGCTTAGTACCGAGCGGCAGCGAGGATGAATCACCCCTCCACTTT.

The sample holds a few counts of this clonotype. CDR3: CSARAVDQGFEKLFF. The CDR3 DNA sequence: TGCAGTGCTAGAGCAGTAGATCAGGGGTTTGAAAAACTGTTTTTT. The chain couples TRBV20-1 to TRBJ1-4, with a tentative D call TRBD1 (6 bases). Germline CDR1 DFQATT, CDR2 SNEGSKA (reference sequence). With 1 base removed from V and 7 bases from J, the gap between germline ends came to 16 bases. This CDR3 is 15 amino acids long.

V is TRBV24-1 and J is TRBJ1-4; the match to TRBD1 covers 9 bases. V lost 4 bases and J lost 8; bases outside the gene matches: 10. Germline V CDR1 and CDR2: KGHDR, SFDVKD. This CDR3 contains 16 residues. CDR3 DNA: TGTGCCACCAGTGAAACTTTTGGAGGACAGGGGGAAAAACTGTTTTTT. It encodes CATSETFGGQGEKLFF.

The rearrangement links TRBV19 to TRBJ2-3, with TRBD2 identical over 9 bases. The CDR3 sequence is 14 residues long. The V gene's germline CDR1 is LNHDA and CDR2 SQIVND (reference sequence). J gave up 5 bases and V 3 bases, and 3 bases lay outside the gene matches. CDR3 nucleotide sequence: TGTGCCAGTAGTATGCGGGGGGGACAAGATACGCAGTATTTT. Its protein product is CASSMRGGQDTQYF.